This record looks at one T cell receptor (delta chain) sequence and its context. Only one base separates this from a far larger clonotype, so it likely reflects a read error. The sample holds other DNA sequences that translate to the same CDR3. TCRdb reanalyzed the reads using CATT. The data hold about 4,100 delta-chain clones, with around 0.55% observed a single time. The data originate from a study of gamma-delta chains in newborns, infants, children. About the research overall: Microbial exposure reportedly drives polyclonal innate γδ T cell expansion after birth.

Sequencing used blood. The receptor was derived from a child who was a newborn, infant or young child, either healthy, febrile or measles-vaccinated (not recorded which).

The DNA of the CDR3 is TGTGCCTGTGACACCGTTACAGTGGGGGATCCCTCGAGCTCTTGGGACACCCGACAGATGTTTTTC. It yields the protein CACDTVTVGDPSSSWDTRQMFF. This chain joins TRDV2 and TRDJ3; TRDD3 agrees at 8 bases. Germline-derived CDR1 and CDR2 are GEAIGNYY and EKD. The length of the CDR3 is 22 residues. Trimming at V came to 0 bases and at J to 4 bases, leaving 19 bases not matched to a gene.